This entry lists 5 T cell receptor beta chains sequenced from one sample in a study of T cell responses to AZD1222 COVID-19 vaccine. TCRdb's copy holds only in-frame clones and misses some; the assay was immunoSEQ multiplex PCR. The sample lists approximately 60,000 clones, 86% occurring once. Sample: peripheral blood, taken 28 days after the second AZD1222 dose. These TCRs come from an adult who received the AZD1222 COVID-19 vaccine.

V gene TRBV6-5 combines with J gene TRBJ2-2, with D perhaps given as TRBD1 or TRBD2 (5 bases each). The length of the CDR3 is 14 residues. Trimming took off 10 bases at V and 3 bases at J, with 15 bases between the two ends. Germline-derived CDR1 and CDR2 are MNHEY and SVGAGI. The CDR3 bases are TGTGCCACTAGGGACGTCCTGGACACCGGGGAGCTGTTTTTT. It codes for CATRDVLDTGELFF.

The table lists this clone with a few counts. This sequence joins TRBV3-1 (or the pseudogene TRBV3-2) and TRBJ1-2; no clear D gene. This CDR3 comprises 14 residues. CDR1 is LGHDT and CDR2 is YNNKEL in the germline V gene (reference sequence). V lost 0 bases, J lost 5 bases, and 10 bases lay in between. In DNA, the CDR3 is TGTGCCAGCAGCCAAGATACTAACGGTTATGGCTACACCTTC. Translated: CASSQDTNGYGYTF.

V usage is TRBV7-9 and J usage is TRBJ2-6; D gene ambiguous. Germline CDR1 SEHNR, CDR2 FQNEAQ (reference sequence). The CDR3 spans 16 residues. The ends were cut back, 5 bases at V and 0 bases at J, with 11 bases in the middle. The DNA for the CDR3 is TGTGCCAGCAGCCCCCCCTCTTACTCTGGGGCCAACGTCCTGACTTTC. This codes for CASSPPSYSGANVLTF. The full variable domain, with the rest looked up from reference TRBV7-9 and TRBJ2-6, is DTGVSQNPRHKITKRGQNVTFRCDPISEHNRLYWYRQTLGQGPEFLTYFQNEAQLEKSRLLSDRFSAERPKGSFSTLEIQRTEQGDSAMYLCASSPPSYSGANVLTFGAGSRLTVL.

The chain is built from TRBV7-2 and TRBJ2-5; D not certain. The V end lost 0 bases, the J end lost 4 bases, and 12 bases lay between the germline ends. Germline CDR1 is SGHTA and CDR2 is FQGNSA. The CDR3 has 15 amino acids. The CDR3 loop is CASSLAFRKGETQYF. CDR3 sequence (DNA): TGTGCCAGCAGCTTAGCGTTCAGAAAGGGAGAGACCCAGTACTTC.

The chain couples TRBV7-9 to TRBJ2-7; 7 bases agree with TRBD2. The CDR3 is 15 residues long. CDR1 and CDR2 from the germline V gene are SEHNR and FQNEAQ (reference sequence). J was trimmed by 3 bases and V by 6 bases; bases with no gene match: 11. CDR3 DNA: TGTGCCAGCAGGGGAGCTAGCGGAAACTTCTACGAGCAGTACTTC. Protein: CASRGASGNFYEQYF.